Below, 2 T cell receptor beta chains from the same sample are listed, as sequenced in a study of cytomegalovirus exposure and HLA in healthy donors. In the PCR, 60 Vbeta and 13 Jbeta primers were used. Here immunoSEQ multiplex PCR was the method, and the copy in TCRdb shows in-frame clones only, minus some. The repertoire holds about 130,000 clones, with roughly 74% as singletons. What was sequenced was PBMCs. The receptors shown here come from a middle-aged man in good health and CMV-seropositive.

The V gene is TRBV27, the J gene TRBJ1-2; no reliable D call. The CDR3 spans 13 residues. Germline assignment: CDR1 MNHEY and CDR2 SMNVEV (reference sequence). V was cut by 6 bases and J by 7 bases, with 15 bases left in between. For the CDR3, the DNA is TGTGCCAGCAGCCTCAATTCCGGAGTTGGCTACACCTTC. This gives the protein CASSLNSGVGYTF.

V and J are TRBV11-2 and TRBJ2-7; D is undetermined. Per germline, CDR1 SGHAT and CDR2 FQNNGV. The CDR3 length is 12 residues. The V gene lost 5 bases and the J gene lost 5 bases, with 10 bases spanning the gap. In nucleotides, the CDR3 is TGTGCCAGCAGCCCTGACTTTGACGAGCAGTACTTC. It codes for CASSPDFDEQYF.